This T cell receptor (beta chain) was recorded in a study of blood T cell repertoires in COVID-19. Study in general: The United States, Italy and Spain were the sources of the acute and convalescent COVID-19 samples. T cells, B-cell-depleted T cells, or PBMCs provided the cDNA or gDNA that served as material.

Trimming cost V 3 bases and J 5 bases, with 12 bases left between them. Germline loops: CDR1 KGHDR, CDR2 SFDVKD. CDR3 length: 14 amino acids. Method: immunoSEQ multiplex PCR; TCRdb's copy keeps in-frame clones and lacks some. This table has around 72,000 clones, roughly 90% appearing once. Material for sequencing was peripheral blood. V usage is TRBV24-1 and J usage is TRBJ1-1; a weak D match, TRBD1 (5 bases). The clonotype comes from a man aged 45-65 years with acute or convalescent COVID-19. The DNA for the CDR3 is TGTGCCACCAGTGATCCTCAAACAGGAACTGAAGCTTTCTTT. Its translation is CATSDPQTGTEAFF.